This T cell receptor beta chain was recorded in a study of shared clonotypes between healthy human individuals. Trimming shortened V by 4 bases and J by 10 bases, and 17 bases separated the two germline ends. The CDR3 totals 13 residues. Germline CDR1 SQVTM, CDR2 ANQGSEA. Only a few counts were recorded for this clone. Repertoires were generated with immunoSEQ multiplex PCR, while TCRdb's copy carries only in-frame clones and drops some. This sample yields a few hundred thousand clones, of which around four fifths are seen a single time; 8% to 13% belongs to the top ten. The receptor was isolated from a man in his thirties or forties in good health. The gene calls are TRBV29-1 and TRBJ2-1; D call uncertain. The sample was memory CD4+ T cells sorted from blood. Subset: CD45RA-negative fraction. CDR3 sequence reads: CSVGSSTIGEQFF. CDR3 nucleotide sequence: TGCAGCGTTGGCAGTTCAACAATAGGAGAGCAGTTCTTC.